The present TCR beta chain was sequenced within a study of shared T cell receptors in the human thymus. Germline CDR1 and CDR2: WSHSY and SAAADI. The CDR3 consists of 19 residues. The ends lost 3 bases at V and 4 bases at J; junction bases unmatched: 17. Method: immunoSEQ multiplex PCR; TCRdb's copy keeps in-frame clones and lacks some. This sample has roughly 410,000 clones, with about 95% found just once. The sequence derives from a human donor. The specimen was thymocytes. V and J are TRBV10-2 and TRBJ2-2; 7 positions agree with TRBD1. CDR3 DNA sequence: TGCGCCAGCAGTGATCCCTATACTGGACAGGAGGTTAGCACCGGGGAGCTGTTTTTT. Protein product: CASSDPYTGQEVSTGELFF.